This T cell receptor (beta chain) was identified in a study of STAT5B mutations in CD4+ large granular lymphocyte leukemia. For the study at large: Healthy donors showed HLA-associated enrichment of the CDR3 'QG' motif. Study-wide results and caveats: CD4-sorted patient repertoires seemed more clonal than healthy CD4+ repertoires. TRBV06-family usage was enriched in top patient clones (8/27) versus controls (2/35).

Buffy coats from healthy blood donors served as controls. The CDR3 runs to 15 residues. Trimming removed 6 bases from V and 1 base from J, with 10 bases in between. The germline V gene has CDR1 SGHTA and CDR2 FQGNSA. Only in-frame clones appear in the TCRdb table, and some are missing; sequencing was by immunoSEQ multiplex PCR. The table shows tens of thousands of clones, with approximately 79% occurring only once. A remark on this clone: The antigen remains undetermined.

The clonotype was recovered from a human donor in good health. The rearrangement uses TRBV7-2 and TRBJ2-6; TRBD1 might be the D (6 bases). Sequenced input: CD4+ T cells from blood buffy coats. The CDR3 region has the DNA TGTGCCAGCAGTCTAGGGGGATCTGGGGCCAACGTCCTGACTTTC. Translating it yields CASSLGGSGANVLTF. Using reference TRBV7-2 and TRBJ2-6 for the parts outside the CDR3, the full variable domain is GAGVSQSPSNKVTEKGKDVELRCDPISGHTALYWYRQSLGQGLEFLIYFQGNSAPDKSGLPSDRFSAERTGGSVSTLTIQRTQQEDSAVYLCASSLGGSGANVLTFGAGSRLTVL.